Listed here are 26 T cell receptor beta chains from one sample, sequenced in a study of OX40 agonist ivuxolimab in advanced cancers. Sequencing was performed with immunoSEQ multiplex PCR; in TCRdb, only in-frame clones are kept and a portion is missing. The table records roughly 75,000 clones, roughly 89% of them present only once. The specimen comprised CD4+ or CD8+ T cells sorted from blood, sampled in a trial of the OX40 agonist ivuxolimab. The receptors were gathered from an adult with an advanced solid tumor such as melanoma, head and neck, liver or kidney cancer.

This clone was seen a handful of times. V usage is TRBV6-1 and J usage is TRBJ1-4; D is unclear. There are 15 residues in the CDR3. The V end was cut by 8 bases, the J end by 4 bases, with 17 bases between. CDR1 MNHNS and CDR2 SASEGT come from the germline V gene. CDR3 coding DNA: TGTGCCAGCTGCCGGGAAGAAGCTGATAATGAAAAACTGTTTTTT. Encoded protein: CASCREEADNEKLFF.

This rearrangement joins TRBV29-1 to TRBJ2-1; D ambiguous. Trimming removed 4 bases at V and 7 bases at J, with 8 bases between. This CDR3 is built from 11 residues. Germline values: CDR1 SQVTM, CDR2 ANQGSEA. The CDR3 region is CSVVVPNEQFF. The CDR3 region has the DNA TGCAGCGTTGTTGTCCCTAATGAGCAGTTCTTC.

The rearrangement uses TRBV6-6 and TRBJ1-1; TRBD1 might be the D (5 bases). Germline V gene data show CDR1 as MNHNY and CDR2 as SVGAGI (reference sequence). CDR3 length: 16 residues. V was clipped by 1 base and J by 1 base, with 13 bases between them. The CDR3, as DNA: TGTGCCAGCAGTTACTTATTGCCGGGGGGGAACACTGAAGCTTTCTTT. Its protein product is CASSYLLPGGNTEAFF.

This chain joins TRBV9 and TRBJ2-1; D is perhaps TRBD1 or TRBD2 (6 bases each). Trimming left V 0 bases short and J 4 bases short, with 17 bases between. From germline, CDR1 is SGDLS and CDR2 YYNGEE. The CDR3 contains 17 residues. For the CDR3, the DNA is TGTGCCAGCAGCGTAGGGGGGCGGGCTAGCGTTTACAATGAGCAGTTCTTC. The encoded protein is CASSVGGRASVYNEQFF.

This chain connects TRBV6-1 to TRBJ2-1; D is uncertain. CDR3 length: 11 amino acids. Trimming shortened V by 5 bases and J by 10 bases, and 9 bases separated the two germline ends. Germline CDR1 MNHNS, CDR2 SASEGT. CDR3 nucleotides: TGTGCCAGCAGTCTTTATAGGGAGCAGTTCTTC. Its translation is CASSLYREQFF.

The chain joins TRBV5-1 to TRBJ2-1; weak D call: TRBD2 (5 bases). Trimming removed 2 bases from V and 8 bases from J, with 5 bases in between. CDR1 is SGHRS, CDR2 YFSETQ, per germline. The CDR3 spans 11 residues. CDR3 residues: CASSFGDEQFF. In DNA, the CDR3 is TGCGCCAGCAGCTTCGGGGATGAGCAGTTCTTC.

This clone appeared once. The chain has TRBV9 and TRBJ2-2; 12 bases agree with TRBD2. Germline V gives CDR1 SGDLS, CDR2 YYNGEE. J gave up 6 bases and V 0 bases, and 6 bases lay outside the gene matches. This CDR3 has 17 residues. CDR3 DNA sequence: TGTGCCAGCAGCGTAGGTCTAGCGGGAGGGTTGTCCGGGGAGCTGTTTTTT. Amino acids: CASSVGLAGGLSGELFF.

The CDR3 reads CASSPRAPPDTQYF. For the CDR3, the DNA is TGTGCCAGCAGCCCCAGAGCGCCCCCAGATACGCAGTATTTT. The J gene is TRBJ2-3, the V gene TRBV13; D not resolved. The CDR3 totals 14 residues. Germline CDR1 is PRHDT and CDR2 is FYEKMQ (reference sequence). Trimming left V 5 bases short and J 4 bases short, with 13 bases between. The full variable domain, completed using reference TRBV13 and TRBJ2-3, is AAGVIQSPRHLIKEKRETATLKCYPIPRHDTVYWYQQGPGQDPQFLISFYEKMQSDKGSIPDRFSAQQFSDYHSELNMSSLELGDSALYFCASSPRAPPDTQYFGPGTRLTVL.

The V gene is TRBV19, the J gene TRBJ1-3, with unresolved D. The CDR3 extends over 15 amino acids. Looked up from germline, CDR1 is LNHDA and CDR2 is SQIVND (reference sequence). Deletions cut 3 bases from V and 0 bases from J, with 9 bases between. CDR3 sequence: CASSMKGISGNTIYF. CDR3 in DNA: TGTGCCAGTAGTATGAAGGGCATCTCTGGAAACACCATATATTTT.

This clone was detected a few times. The V and J genes are TRBV7-9 and TRBJ1-2; TRBD1 might be the D (6 bases). This CDR3 is built from 14 residues. V gave up 5 bases and J gave up 3 bases, with 13 bases separating them. Germline V gene sequence: CDR1 SEHNR, CDR2 FQNEAQ (reference sequence). The CDR3 DNA reads as TGTGCCAGCAGCGGACAGCCAACCTACTATGGCTACACCTTC. Translating it yields CASSGQPTYYGYTF.

The chain couples TRBV4-1 to TRBJ1-1, with 8 bases fitting TRBD1. This CDR3 comprises 14 residues. CDR1 is MGHRA and CDR2 is YSYEKL in the germline V gene. V was pared by 3 bases and J by 5 bases, with 5 bases of the junction left unmatched. The CDR3 reads CASSHRGQGTEAFF. In DNA form, the CDR3 reads TGCGCCAGCAGCCACCGTGGACAGGGAACTGAAGCTTTCTTT.

This chain uses TRBV5-6 with TRBJ1-6; 9 nucleotides match TRBD1. CDR1 is SGHDT and CDR2 is YYEEEE in the germline V gene. V dropped 2 bases and J dropped 7; count of bases not matched to a gene: 13. The length of the CDR3 is 18 residues. The CDR3: CASSFFRDRAFRNSPLHF. In DNA, the CDR3 is TGTGCCAGCAGCTTCTTCCGGGACAGGGCGTTTCGGAATTCACCCCTCCACTTT.

The rearrangement uses TRBV6-6 and TRBJ1-5; 7 positions agree with TRBD1. Germline-derived CDR1 and CDR2 are MNHNY and SVGAGI (reference sequence). CDR3 size: 14 residues. V lost 6 bases and J lost 7; bases outside the gene matches: 9. The CDR3 DNA is TGTGCCAGCAGGCAACAGGGGCAGGGACAGCCCCAGCATTTT. Translating it yields CASRQQGQGQPQHF.

The rearrangement uses TRBV27 and TRBJ2-5, with D perhaps TRBD1 (6 bases). This CDR3 contains 13 residues. Trimming removed 7 bases from V and 2 bases from J, with 11 bases in between. Germline V gene lookup returns CDR1 MNHEY and CDR2 SMNVEV (reference sequence). Here the CDR3 DNA reads TGTGCCAGCAAGGGGACACTTCAAGAGACCCAGTACTTC. This gives the protein CASKGTLQETQYF.

The V call is TRBV5-1, the J call TRBJ1-1, with 7 nucleotides matching TRBD1. This CDR3 contains 15 residues. Germline loops: CDR1 SGHRS, CDR2 YFSETQ. J was trimmed by 3 bases and V by 3 bases; bases with no gene match: 8. CDR3 bases: TGCGCCAGCAGCTCCACAGGGGCAGGGGACACTGAAGCTTTCTTT. Protein: CASSSTGAGDTEAFF. Full variable domain (remainder filled in from reference TRBV5-1 and TRBJ1-1): KAGVTQTPRYLIKTRGQQVTLSCSPISGHRSVSWYQQTPGQGLQFLFEYFSETQRNKGNFPGRFSGRQFSNSRSEMNVSTLELGDSALYLCASSSTGAGDTEAFFGQGTRLTVV.

This sequence joins TRBV28 and TRBJ1-2; D unresolved. V gave up 5 bases and J gave up 7 bases, with 8 bases separating them. Germline values: CDR1 MDHEN, CDR2 SYDVKM. This CDR3 is built from 11 residues. The CDR3 bases are TGTGCCAGCAGTCGGCCCGCTGGCTACACCTTC. Residues: CASSRPAGYTF.

The genes are TRBV5-5 and TRBJ2-1; 10 nucleotides align to TRBD2. The trim removed 5 bases at V and 0 bases at J, leaving 11 bases unmatched. Germline CDR1 and CDR2: SGHKS and YYEKEE (reference sequence). CDR3 length: 18 residues. CDR3 bases: TGTGCCAGCAGTTTTCCACCGGGACTAGCGCCCTCCTACAATGAGCAGTTCTTC. This codes for CASSFPPGLAPSYNEQFF.

DNA of the CDR3: TGTGCTAGTGGTTTGTTTAGGGACATCTACTTC. As protein: CASGLFRDIYF. This chain links TRBV12-5 with TRBJ2-7; D possibly corresponds to TRBD1 (6 bases). The germline V gene has CDR1 LGHNT and CDR2 FRNRAP. The CDR3 totals 11 residues. The germline V and J ends were trimmed by 2 bases and 13 bases, with 12 bases remaining between them.

The V call is TRBV30, the J call TRBJ1-4, with TRBD1 as a possible D gene (6 bases). V gave up 2 bases and J gave up 3 bases, with 10 bases separating them. From germline, CDR1 is GTSNPN and CDR2 SVGIG (reference sequence). The CDR3 covers 14 residues. The CDR3 loop reads CAWSQQGSNEKLFF. CDR3 nucleotides: TGTGCCTGGAGTCAACAGGGATCTAATGAAAAACTGTTTTTT.

This chain joins TRBV6-1 and TRBJ1-2; no firm D call. Germline V gene lookup returns CDR1 MNHNS and CDR2 SASEGT. V lost 1 base, J lost 3 bases, and 9 bases lay in between. The CDR3 has 14 residues. The CDR3: CASSEVEGYYGYTF. CDR3 nucleotides: TGTGCCAGCAGTGAAGTTGAGGGCTACTATGGCTACACCTTC.

This chain joins TRBV28 and TRBJ2-7; D gene ambiguous. Germline CDR1 MDHEN, CDR2 SYDVKM. V was pared by 5 bases and J by 5 bases, with 13 bases between. This CDR3 is built from 13 residues. This CDR3 is CASSLPHRHEQYF. CDR3 coding DNA: TGTGCCAGCAGTCTTCCGCATCGCCACGAGCAGTACTTC.

The V gene is TRBV4-1, the J gene TRBJ2-7; TRBD1 aligns across 7 bases. The ends lost 3 bases at V and 5 bases at J; junction bases unmatched: 13. The CDR3 extends over 16 amino acids. Germline CDR1 reads MGHRA; CDR2 reads YSYEKL. The CDR3 DNA is TGCGCCAGCAGCCATAACCCCCGGGACAGAGTTCACGAGCAGTACTTC. Translated, it gives CASSHNPRDRVHEQYF.

The chain carries TRBV9 and TRBJ2-1; 8 bases are a match to TRBD2. Germline V CDR1 and CDR2: SGDLS, YYNGEE. With V trimmed by 4 bases and J by 0 bases, 6 bases remained unmatched. CDR3 length: 16 amino acids. In DNA, the CDR3 is TGTGCCAGCAGCCCAACTAGCGGACCCTCCTACAATGAGCAGTTCTTC. This encodes CASSPTSGPSYNEQFF.

The chain has TRBV28 and TRBJ1-2; D gene ambiguous. V was trimmed by 3 bases and J by 14 bases, leaving 25 bases between them. CDR1 MDHEN and CDR2 SYDVKM come from the germline V gene. The CDR3 is made up of 15 amino acids. Here the CDR3 DNA reads TGTGCCAGCAGTTTTGTATCCATGGGCCGTGGTCGAAGTACCTTC. It is translated as CASSFVSMGRGRSTF.

The chain carries TRBV2 and TRBJ2-7, with D possibly TRBD2 on 6 matching bases. CDR1 is SNHLY, CDR2 FYNNEI, per germline. This CDR3 has 15 residues. Trimming removed 1 base from V and 1 base from J, with 11 bases in between. CDR3 protein: CASSEGLVTSYEQYF. The CDR3 DNA reads TGTGCCAGCAGTGAAGGACTAGTAACTTCCTACGAGCAGTACTTC. Supplemented by reference TRBV2 and TRBJ2-7, the full variable domain reads EPEVTQTPSHQVTQMGQEVILRCVPISNHLYFYWYRQILGQKVEFLVSFYNNEISEKSEIFDDQFSVERPDGSNFTLKIRSTKLEDSAMYFCASSEGLVTSYEQYFGPGTRLTVT.

This chain links TRBV9 with TRBJ2-1, with 15 bases identical to TRBD2. V lost 4 bases to trimming and J lost 8 bases; unmatched junction nucleotides: 4. Looked up from germline, CDR1 is SGDLS and CDR2 is YYNGEE. The CDR3 totals 15 residues. For the CDR3, the DNA is TGTGCCAGCAGCTCGGGACTAGCGGGAGGCGATGAGCAGTTCTTC. This translates into CASSSGLAGGDEQFF.